These 25 T cell receptor beta chains were sequenced from one sample in a study of blood T cell repertoires in COVID-19 (dated by TCRdb to the early 2020s). The method was the immunoSEQ multiplex PCR assay. What TCRdb holds here is the immuneACCESS table cut down to in-frame rearrangements. Part of the clones is not present; checked against another copy, under half of the missing clones reflect an unresolved V gene, and the others are unexplained. The sample profile shows 250,000 or so clones; around 86% of them were found once. Clones ranked in the top ten supply roughly 1.7% of the sample. Material: PBMCs or T cells enriched from blood (not recorded which). These receptors came from a man aged 35-49 years who had recovered from COVID-19.

The chain links TRBV5-1 to TRBJ1-2; D is uncertain. The V and J ends lost 4 bases and 6 bases respectively, with 10 bases between them. The CDR3 covers 12 residues. In germline, CDR1 is SGHRS, CDR2 YFSETQ. The CDR3 bases are TGCGCCAGCAGCCGAGGAGGAAATGGCTACACCTTC. Translated, it gives CASSRGGNGYTF.

The CDR3 loop reads CASRRATNEKLFF. CDR3 DNA sequence: TGTGCCAGCAGGCGTGCAACTAATGAAAAACTGTTTTTT. The J gene is TRBJ1-4, the V gene TRBV7-2; D not resolved. The CDR3 totals 13 residues. Trimming took off 6 bases at V and 0 bases at J, with 5 bases between the two ends. CDR1 and CDR2 from the germline V gene are SGHTA and FQGNSA.

This clone was counted only a few times. V and J are TRBV5-1 and TRBJ2-1; D unclear. V was pared by 4 bases and J by 4 bases, with 9 bases between. Germline-derived CDR1 and CDR2 are SGHRS and YFSETQ. CDR3 length equals 13 residues. This CDR3 reads CASSRRGYNEQFF. DNA for the CDR3: TGCGCCAGCAGCCGGAGAGGATACAATGAGCAGTTCTTC.

The chain combines TRBV3-1 (or the pseudogene TRBV3-2) with TRBJ2-7; 8 bases match TRBD1. The length of the CDR3 is 13 residues. CDR1 is LGHDT, CDR2 YNNKEL, per germline (reference sequence). V shed 3 bases, J shed 6 bases, and the junction held 4 bases outside the gene matches. The CDR3 nucleotides are TGTGCCAGCAGCCAGCAGGGGGCTCCCGAGCAGTACTTC. It is translated as CASSQQGAPEQYF.

This sequence joins TRBV6-6 and TRBJ2-7, with D tentatively TRBD2 (6 bases). The length of the CDR3 is 16 residues. The germline gives CDR1 MNHNY, CDR2 SVGAGI (reference sequence). V lost 5 bases and J 2 bases, leaving 19 bases between the germline ends. CDR3 DNA sequence: TGTGCCAGCAGTCCCGAGGGACTCCAATTCACCTACGAGCAGTACTTC. It translates to CASSPEGLQFTYEQYF.

The CDR3 DNA sequence: TGTGCCAGCTCACCAGATATAGTGCGGGAAGCTTTCTTT. Translation: CASSPDIVREAFF. The chain employs TRBV18 and TRBJ1-1; no clear D gene. CDR1 is KGHSH, CDR2 LQKENI, per germline. V shed 2 bases and J shed 8 bases, with 12 bases lying between them. This CDR3 contains 13 residues.

The V call is TRBV30, the J call TRBJ1-2; D gene unclear. Germline-derived CDR1 and CDR2 are GTSNPN and SVGIG (reference sequence). The length of the CDR3 is 14 residues. V was pared by 7 bases and J by 4 bases, with 19 bases between. The CDR3 region has the DNA TGTGCCTCGAGGGCCCTTGTTTCCAGCTATGGCTACACCTTC. Translated: CASRALVSSYGYTF. Complete variable domain (other parts from reference TRBV30 and TRBJ1-2): SQTIHQWPATLVQPVGSPLSLECTVEGTSNPNLYWYRQAAGRGLQLLFYSVGIGQISSEVPQNLSASRPQDRQFILSSKKLLLSDSGFYLCASRALVSSYGYTFGSGTRLTVV.

In its sample, this clone was seen once. V usage is TRBV5-3 and J usage is TRBJ2-2; 11 positions match TRBD2. TRBV5-3 is flagged as an ORF with uncertain function. This CDR3 is built from 17 residues. J was trimmed by 1 base and V by 3 bases; bases with no gene match: 5. CDR3 DNA: TGTGCCAGAAGCTCGCCACTAGCGGGGGAGAACACCGGGGAGCTGTTTTTT. Protein sequence: CARSSPLAGENTGELFF.

This chain joins TRBV9 and TRBJ1-2; no clear D gene. Looked up from germline, CDR1 is SGDLS and CDR2 is YYNGEE. This CDR3 contains 12 residues. Trimming took off 0 bases at V and 5 bases at J, with 5 bases between the two ends. The CDR3 DNA reads as TGTGCCAGCAGCGTAGGACATTATGGCTACACCTTC. Translating gives CASSVGHYGYTF.

The chain carries TRBV12-3 or TRBV12-4 and TRBJ2-5; D possibly corresponds to TRBD2 (6 bases). V lost 7 bases, J lost 5 bases, and 14 bases lay in between. CDR3 length: 13 amino acids. Written as DNA, the CDR3 is TGTGCCAGCACCGGAGGGGCGGGGGAGACCCAGTACTTC. It translates to CASTGGAGETQYF.

This clone has a handful of counts. V gene TRBV19 combines with J gene TRBJ2-2; D may be TRBD2 (6 bases). The CDR3 is 13 residues long. Trimming stripped 9 bases from V and 6 bases from J, with 14 bases between. Germline loops: CDR1 LNHDA, CDR2 SQIVND (reference sequence). CDR3 in amino acids: CASSGLSSGELFF. In nucleotides, the CDR3 is TGTGCCAGCTCGGGACTCTCGTCCGGGGAGCTGTTTTTT.

The rearrangement links TRBV11-3 to TRBJ2-1; tentative D call: TRBD2 (5 bases). Trimming took off 0 bases at V and 4 bases at J, with 13 bases between the two ends. The CDR3 covers 16 residues. Germline CDR1 SGHNT, CDR2 YENEEA. CDR3 residues: CASSLESGSRYNEQFF. As DNA, the CDR3 is TGTGCCAGCAGCTTAGAGAGCGGTAGCAGGTACAATGAGCAGTTCTTC. Variable domain in full (rest from reference TRBV11-3 and TRBJ2-1): EAGVVQSPRYKIIEKKQPVAFWCNPISGHNTLYWYLQNLGQGPELLIRYENEEAVDDSQLPKDRFSAERLKGVDSTLKIQPAELGDSAVYLCASSLESGSRYNEQFFGPGTRLTVL.

The chain couples TRBV15 to TRBJ1-5; unclear D gene. Germline CDR1 LNHNV, CDR2 YYDKDF (reference sequence). There are 16 residues in the CDR3. Trimming removed 0 bases at V and 0 bases at J, with 9 bases between. The CDR3 spells CATSRESGHSNQPQHF. For the CDR3, the DNA is TGTGCCACCAGCAGAGAGAGTGGGCATAGCAATCAGCCCCAGCATTTT.

The genes are TRBV5-1 and TRBJ2-1, with D perhaps matching TRBD1 (5 bases). CDR1 is SGHRS and CDR2 is YFSETQ in the germline V gene. V dropped 4 bases and J dropped 4 bases, with 9 bases sitting between them. There are 13 residues in the CDR3. CDR3 nucleotides: TGCGCCAGCAGCGGGGCGGCGTACAATGAGCAGTTCTTC. It encodes CASSGAAYNEQFF. Full variable domain (missing parts from reference TRBV5-1 and TRBJ2-1): KAGVTQTPRYLIKTRGQQVTLSCSPISGHRSVSWYQQTPGQGLQFLFEYFSETQRNKGNFPGRFSGRQFSNSRSEMNVSTLELGDSALYLCASSGAAYNEQFFGPGTRLTVL.

The chain employs TRBV10-3 and TRBJ2-7, with 11 bases matching TRBD1. The V gene end was trimmed by 3 bases and the J gene end by 3 bases; junction bases not matched to a gene: 7. The CDR3 covers 16 residues. Germline CDR1 reads ENHRY; CDR2 reads SYGVKD. CDR3 sequence (DNA): TGTGCCATCAGTGATCCTTGGACAGGGGGCGACTACGAGCAGTACTTC. Its protein product is CAISDPWTGGDYEQYF.

The V call is TRBV30, the J call TRBJ2-3, with 7 bases that match TRBD1. The junction had 8 bases not matched to a gene; V was cut back by 2 bases and J by 3 bases. The CDR3 has 15 residues. CDR1 GTSNPN and CDR2 SVGIG come from the germline V gene (reference sequence). The CDR3 region is CAWSPKGAGTDTQYF. CDR3 bases: TGTGCCTGGAGTCCAAAGGGGGCTGGTACAGATACGCAGTATTTT.

The chain carries TRBV5-6 and TRBJ1-1; D gene ambiguous. Germline V gives CDR1 SGHDT, CDR2 YYEEEE. V lost 2 bases and J lost 3, with 20 bases in between. The CDR3 covers 17 residues. The DNA of the CDR3 is TGTGCCAGCAGCTTAGTTTCGTCTCGGGAGTTGGACACTGAAGCTTTCTTT. Translation gives CASSLVSSRELDTEAFF.

The CDR3 nucleotides are TGTGCCAGCAGTGCGGAGGGGAACACTGAAGCTTTCTTT. Translating gives CASSAEGNTEAFF. The rearrangement joins TRBV6-4 to TRBJ1-1; D ambiguous. With 4 bases removed from V and 1 base from J, the gap between germline ends came to 7 bases. The germline gives CDR1 MRHNA, CDR2 SNTAGT. The CDR3 runs 13 residues.

The rearrangement joins TRBV11-3 to TRBJ2-2, with a possible D match to TRBD2 (6 bases). Trimming removed 3 bases at V and 3 bases at J, with 11 bases between. This CDR3 contains 15 residues. Germline loops: CDR1 SGHNT, CDR2 YENEEA. CDR3 bases: TGTGCCAGCAGCTTCAGCGGAGGGGACACCGGGGAGCTGTTTTTT. As protein: CASSFSGGDTGELFF.

V usage is TRBV5-5 and J usage is TRBJ2-7, with a weak D call TRBD1 (6 bases). Germline V gene data show CDR1 as SGHKS and CDR2 as YYEKEE (reference sequence). This CDR3 is 15 amino acids long. Trimming stripped 2 bases from V and 3 bases from J, with 15 bases between. CDR3 nucleotide sequence: TGTGCCAGCAGCTTAACAACGGGGACATTCTACGAGCAGTACTTC. Its protein is CASSLTTGTFYEQYF. The whole variable domain, remainder taken from reference TRBV5-5 and TRBJ2-7, is DAGVTQSPTHLIKTRGQQVTLRCSPISGHKSVSWYQQVLGQGPQFIFQYYEKEERGRGNFPDRFSARQFPNYSSELNVNALLLGDSALYLCASSLTTGTFYEQYFGPGTRLTVT.

This clone was found once. V gene TRBV4-1 combines with J gene TRBJ2-3; 7 bases agree with TRBD2. There are 20 residues in the CDR3. The V segment lost 1 base and the J segment 5 bases; nucleotides outside the gene matches: 21. The germline V gene has CDR1 MGHRA and CDR2 YSYEKL. As DNA, the CDR3 is TGCGCCAGCAGCCAAGGGGGTTGGCGGGAGCCCTCCCCGGGGAGAGATACGCAGTATTTT. This translates into CASSQGGWREPSPGRDTQYF.

In its sample, this clone was seen once. The chain carries TRBV15 and TRBJ2-7; TRBD2 matches at 8 bases. This CDR3 comprises 17 residues. V trimming: 0 bases; J trimming: 3 bases; junction bases outside the gene matches: 10. The V gene's germline CDR1 is LNHNV and CDR2 YYDKDF (reference sequence). CDR3 amino acids: CATSREPPGLVVYEQYF. DNA for the CDR3: TGTGCCACCAGCAGAGAACCTCCGGGACTAGTAGTCTACGAGCAGTACTTC.

This clone came up once. The chain recombines TRBV28 with TRBJ2-7; a possible D gene is TRBD1 (6 bases). Between the trimmed V and J ends, which lost 1 base and 7 bases, there was a span of 17 bases. CDR1 MDHEN and CDR2 SYDVKM come from the germline V gene. This CDR3 region has 15 residues. In DNA form, the CDR3 reads TGTGCCAGCAGTTTATCAGGGGCCCCTATCCGGGAGCAGTACTTC. Protein sequence: CASSLSGAPIREQYF. Supplemented by reference TRBV28 and TRBJ2-7, the full variable domain reads DVKVTQSSRYLVKRTGEKVFLECVQDMDHENMFWYRQDPGLGLRLIYFSYDVKMKEKGDIPEGYSVSREKKERFSLILESASTNQTSMYLCASSLSGAPIREQYFGPGTRLTVT.

The rearrangement links TRBV25-1 to TRBJ2-7; a possible D gene is TRBD2 (6 bases). V lost 8 bases and J 4 bases, leaving 15 bases between the germline ends. CDR1 MGHDK and CDR2 SYGVNS come from the germline V gene. This CDR3 contains 13 residues. The CDR3 nucleotides are TGTGCCAGCTCCTCCGGGAGATATTACGAGCAGTACTTC. It yields the protein CASSSGRYYEQYF.

The chain links TRBV7-2 to TRBJ2-7; the match to TRBD2 covers 7 bases. This CDR3 contains 14 residues. Per germline, CDR1 SGHTA and CDR2 FQGNSA. V was clipped by 3 bases and J by 3 bases; unmatched bases: 5. The CDR3 reads CASSFAGDDYEQYF. The DNA of the CDR3 is TGTGCCAGCAGCTTCGCGGGGGACGACTACGAGCAGTACTTC.